Sequencing of this T cell receptor (beta chain) was carried out in a study of CD8 T cells in ankylosing spondylitis. Note on this clonotype: Its antigen is not known.

Making use of molecular barcodes, quantitative 5'-RACE generated TCR beta libraries. TCRdb redid the calling of the 5' RACE reads with MiXCR, one entry per CDR3 protein. Of a few hundred thousand distinct CDR3 sequences in the sample, 15% to 20% are singletons; the top ten hold roughly a third. The length of the CDR3 is 13 residues. V dropped 6 bases and J dropped 0 bases, with 7 bases sitting between them. Notes on the study in general: About 8 highly homologous variants made up a TCR beta motif, and this motif appeared characteristic of ankylosing spondylitis blood. There were earlier reports of some motif variants in reactive arthritis synovial fluid and blood.

The origin of this receptor is a male donor with ankylosing spondylitis or in good health (not recorded which). The chain joins TRBV12-3 or TRBV12-4 to TRBJ2-3, with D perhaps matching TRBD1 or TRBD2 (5 bases each). Sequenced: blood, either unsorted or a sorted T cell fraction (not recorded which). CDR3 bases: TGTGCCAGCAGGGGGGACAGCACAGATACGCAGTATTTT. Translation: CASRGDSTDTQYF.